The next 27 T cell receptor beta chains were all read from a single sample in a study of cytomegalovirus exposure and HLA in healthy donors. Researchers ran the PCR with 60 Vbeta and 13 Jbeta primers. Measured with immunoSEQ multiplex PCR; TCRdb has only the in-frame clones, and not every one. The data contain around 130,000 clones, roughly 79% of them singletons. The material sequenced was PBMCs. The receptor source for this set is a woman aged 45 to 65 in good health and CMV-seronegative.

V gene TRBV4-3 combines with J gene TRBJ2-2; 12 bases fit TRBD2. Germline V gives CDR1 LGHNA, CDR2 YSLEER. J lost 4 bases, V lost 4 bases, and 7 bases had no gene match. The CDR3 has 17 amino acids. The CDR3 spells CASSRRLAGDSTGELFF. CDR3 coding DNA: TGCGCCAGCAGCCGCCGACTAGCGGGAGATAGCACCGGGGAGCTGTTTTTT.

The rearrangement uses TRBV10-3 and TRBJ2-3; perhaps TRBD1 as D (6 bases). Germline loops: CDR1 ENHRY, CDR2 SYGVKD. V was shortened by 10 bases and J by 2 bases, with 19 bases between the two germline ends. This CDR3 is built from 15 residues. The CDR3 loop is CATNAGAIATDTQYF. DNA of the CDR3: TGTGCCACAAATGCAGGGGCAATCGCCACAGATACGCAGTATTTT.

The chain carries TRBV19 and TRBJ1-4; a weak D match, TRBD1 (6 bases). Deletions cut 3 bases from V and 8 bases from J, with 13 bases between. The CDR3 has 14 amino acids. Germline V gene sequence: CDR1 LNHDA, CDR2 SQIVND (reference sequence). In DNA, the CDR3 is TGTGCCAGTAGTATGTCAGGGGTGAGAGAAAAACTGTTTTTT. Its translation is CASSMSGVREKLFF.

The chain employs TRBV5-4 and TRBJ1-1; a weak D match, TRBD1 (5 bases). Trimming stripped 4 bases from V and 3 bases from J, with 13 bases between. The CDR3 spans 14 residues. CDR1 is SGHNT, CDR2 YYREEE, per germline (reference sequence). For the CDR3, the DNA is TGTGCCAGCAGCGCGGCGACAGTGGACACTGAAGCTTTCTTT. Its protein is CASSAATVDTEAFF.

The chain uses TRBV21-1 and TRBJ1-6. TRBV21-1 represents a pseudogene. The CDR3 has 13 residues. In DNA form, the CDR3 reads TGTGCCAGCAGCAAAGTGTCCTATCCACCCCTCCACTTT. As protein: CASSKVSYPPLHF.

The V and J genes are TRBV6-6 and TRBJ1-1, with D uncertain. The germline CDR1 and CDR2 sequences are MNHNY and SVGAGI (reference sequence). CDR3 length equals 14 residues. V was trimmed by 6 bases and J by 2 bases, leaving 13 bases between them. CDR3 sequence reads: CASSALTINTEAFF. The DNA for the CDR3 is TGTGCCAGCAGCGCCCTAACTATAAACACTGAAGCTTTCTTT.

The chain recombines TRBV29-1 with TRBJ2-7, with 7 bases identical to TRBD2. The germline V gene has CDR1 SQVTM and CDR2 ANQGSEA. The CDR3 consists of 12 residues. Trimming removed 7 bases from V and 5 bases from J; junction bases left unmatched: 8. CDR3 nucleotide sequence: TGCAGCGCTGCGCGGGAGTACGACGAGCAGTACTTC. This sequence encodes CSAAREYDEQYF.

CDR3 in DNA: TGTGCCAGCAGCCAAGACATCAAATACGAGCAGTACTTC. This sequence encodes CASSQDIKYEQYF. The chain uses TRBV14 and TRBJ2-7; no reliable D call. Deletions cut 0 bases from V and 4 bases from J, with 7 bases between. The CDR3 is 13 amino acids. Germline values: CDR1 SGHDN, CDR2 FVKESK.

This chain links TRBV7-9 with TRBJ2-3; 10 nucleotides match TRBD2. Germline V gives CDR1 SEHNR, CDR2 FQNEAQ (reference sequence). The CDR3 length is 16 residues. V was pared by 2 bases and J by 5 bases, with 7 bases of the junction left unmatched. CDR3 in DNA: TGTGCCAGCAGCTTACCCTCTAGCGGGAGTGGAGATACGCAGTATTTT. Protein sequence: CASSLPSSGSGDTQYF. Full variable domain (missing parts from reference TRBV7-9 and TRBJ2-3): DTGVSQNPRHKITKRGQNVTFRCDPISEHNRLYWYRQTLGQGPEFLTYFQNEAQLEKSRLLSDRFSAERPKGSFSTLEIQRTEQGDSAMYLCASSLPSSGSGDTQYFGPGTRLTVL.

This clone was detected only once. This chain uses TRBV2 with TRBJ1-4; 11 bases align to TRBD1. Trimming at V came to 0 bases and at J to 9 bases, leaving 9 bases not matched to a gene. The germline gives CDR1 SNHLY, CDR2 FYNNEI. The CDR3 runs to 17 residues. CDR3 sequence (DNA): TGTGCCAGCAGTGAAGCGGAGTCAGGGACAGGGGGGAAAAAACTGTTTTTT. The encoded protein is CASSEAESGTGGKKLFF.

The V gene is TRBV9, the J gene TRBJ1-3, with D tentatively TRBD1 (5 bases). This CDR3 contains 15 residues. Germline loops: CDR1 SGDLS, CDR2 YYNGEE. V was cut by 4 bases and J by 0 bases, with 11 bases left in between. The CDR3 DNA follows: TGTGCCAGCAGCCCCCTCGGGGGCTCTGGAAACACCATATATTTT. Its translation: CASSPLGGSGNTIYF.

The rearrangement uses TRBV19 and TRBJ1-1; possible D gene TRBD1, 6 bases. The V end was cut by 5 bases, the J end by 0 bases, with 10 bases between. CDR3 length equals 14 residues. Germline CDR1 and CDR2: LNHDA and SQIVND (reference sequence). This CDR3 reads CASSPRDMNTEAFF. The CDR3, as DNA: TGTGCCAGTAGTCCACGGGACATGAACACTGAAGCTTTCTTT.

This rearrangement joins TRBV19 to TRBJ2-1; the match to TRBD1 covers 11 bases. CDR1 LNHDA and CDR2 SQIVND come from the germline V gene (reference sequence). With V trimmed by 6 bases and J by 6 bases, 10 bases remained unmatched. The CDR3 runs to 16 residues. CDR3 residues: CASRETGTGGRNEQFF. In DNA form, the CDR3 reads TGTGCCAGTAGAGAGACCGGGACAGGGGGTCGCAATGAGCAGTTCTTC.

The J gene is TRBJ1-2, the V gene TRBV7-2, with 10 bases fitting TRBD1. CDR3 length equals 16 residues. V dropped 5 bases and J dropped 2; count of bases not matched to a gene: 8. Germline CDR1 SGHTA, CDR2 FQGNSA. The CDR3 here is CASSPGQGVSNYGYTF. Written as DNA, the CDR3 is TGTGCCAGCAGCCCAGGACAGGGGGTATCCAACTATGGCTACACCTTC.

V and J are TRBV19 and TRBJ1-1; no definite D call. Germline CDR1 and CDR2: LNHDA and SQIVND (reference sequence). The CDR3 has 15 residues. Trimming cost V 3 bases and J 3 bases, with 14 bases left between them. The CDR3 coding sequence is TGTGCCAGTAGTATGGCGGGGAGGCGAGACACTGAAGCTTTCTTT. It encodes CASSMAGRRDTEAFF.

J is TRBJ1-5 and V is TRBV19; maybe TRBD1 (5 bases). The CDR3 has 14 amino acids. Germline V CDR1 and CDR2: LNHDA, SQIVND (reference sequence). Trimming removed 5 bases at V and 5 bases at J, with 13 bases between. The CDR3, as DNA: TGTGCCAGTAGTGGGGGGGTCTCCCATCAGCCCCAGCATTTT. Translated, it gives CASSGGVSHQPQHF.

CDR3 nucleotide sequence: TGTGCCAGCAGCTCCCCAGGTCTGGAGACCCAGTACTTC. It yields the protein CASSSPGLETQYF. The chain is built from TRBV7-2 and TRBJ2-5; D ambiguous. The CDR3 spans 13 residues. Trimming stripped 4 bases from V and 5 bases from J, with 11 bases between. CDR1 SGHTA and CDR2 FQGNSA come from the germline V gene.

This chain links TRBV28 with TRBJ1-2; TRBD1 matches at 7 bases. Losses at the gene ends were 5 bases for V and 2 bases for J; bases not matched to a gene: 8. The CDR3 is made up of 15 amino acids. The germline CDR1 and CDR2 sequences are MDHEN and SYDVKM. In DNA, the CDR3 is TGTGCCAGCAGTCCGTCAGGGGGGCCGAACTATGGCTACACCTTC. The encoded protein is CASSPSGGPNYGYTF.

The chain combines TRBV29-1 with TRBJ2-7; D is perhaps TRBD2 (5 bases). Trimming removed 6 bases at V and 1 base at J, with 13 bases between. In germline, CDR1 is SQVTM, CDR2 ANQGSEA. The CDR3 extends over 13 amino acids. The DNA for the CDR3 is TGCAGCGTGCTACGAGGGTTTTCCTACGAGCAGTACTTC. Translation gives CSVLRGFSYEQYF.

CDR3 sequence reads: CASSLREGTTQYF. The CDR3 DNA follows: TGTGCCAGCAGCTTAAGGGAGGGGACGACGCAGTATTTT. The J gene is TRBJ2-3, the V gene TRBV11-3; TRBD2 matches at 7 bases. The CDR3 is made up of 13 amino acids. Germline values: CDR1 SGHNT, CDR2 YENEEA. V was pared by 2 bases and J by 9 bases, with 5 bases of the junction left unmatched.

The CDR3 is CAWSVSTGVGYTF. The CDR3 DNA is TGTGCCTGGAGCGTTTCGACAGGGGTAGGCTACACCTTC. The chain recombines TRBV30 with TRBJ1-2; 8 bases are a match to TRBD1. Germline trimming cut 3 bases from V and 8 bases from J; bases unmatched to any gene: 8. Germline values: CDR1 GTSNPN, CDR2 SVGIG (reference sequence). CDR3 size: 13 residues.

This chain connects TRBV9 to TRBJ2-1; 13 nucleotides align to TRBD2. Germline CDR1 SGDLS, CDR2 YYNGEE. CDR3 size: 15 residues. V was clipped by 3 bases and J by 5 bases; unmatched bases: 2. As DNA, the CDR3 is TGTGCCAGCAGCGACGGGACTAGCGGGAACAATGAGCAGTTCTTC. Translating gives CASSDGTSGNNEQFF.

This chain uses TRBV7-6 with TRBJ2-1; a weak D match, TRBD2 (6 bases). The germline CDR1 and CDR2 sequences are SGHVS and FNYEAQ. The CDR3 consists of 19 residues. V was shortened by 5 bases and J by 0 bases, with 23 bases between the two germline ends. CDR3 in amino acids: CASSAMVSGRGSSYNEQFF. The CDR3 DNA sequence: TGTGCCAGCAGCGCAATGGTATCGGGTCGGGGGAGCTCCTACAATGAGCAGTTCTTC.

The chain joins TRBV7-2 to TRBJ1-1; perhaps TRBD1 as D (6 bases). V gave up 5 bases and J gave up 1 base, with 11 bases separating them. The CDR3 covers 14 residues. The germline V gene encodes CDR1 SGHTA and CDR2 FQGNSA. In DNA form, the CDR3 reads TGTGCCAGCAGCAGGGACACCTCGAACACTGAAGCTTTCTTT. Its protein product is CASSRDTSNTEAFF.

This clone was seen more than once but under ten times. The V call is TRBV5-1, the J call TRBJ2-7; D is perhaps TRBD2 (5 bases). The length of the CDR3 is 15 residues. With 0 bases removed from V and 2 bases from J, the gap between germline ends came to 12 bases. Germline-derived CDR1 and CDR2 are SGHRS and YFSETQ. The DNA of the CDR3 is TGCGCCAGCAGCTTGGAACTAGGAGCTACCTACGAGCAGTACTTC. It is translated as CASSLELGATYEQYF.

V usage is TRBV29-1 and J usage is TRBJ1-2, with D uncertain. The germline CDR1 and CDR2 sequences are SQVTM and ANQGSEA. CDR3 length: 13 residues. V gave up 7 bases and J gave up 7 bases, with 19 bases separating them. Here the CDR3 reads CSARKAGIGGYTF. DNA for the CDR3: TGCAGCGCCCGGAAGGCGGGGATAGGTGGCTACACCTTC.

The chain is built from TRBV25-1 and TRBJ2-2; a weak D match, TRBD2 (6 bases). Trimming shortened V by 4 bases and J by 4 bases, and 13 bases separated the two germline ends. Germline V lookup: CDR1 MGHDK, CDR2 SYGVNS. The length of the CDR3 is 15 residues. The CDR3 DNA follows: TGTGCCAGCAGTGTTGGACTACTGCCCACCGGGGAGCTGTTTTTT. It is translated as CASSVGLLPTGELFF.